Listed below are T cell receptor beta chains from one sample, sequenced in a study of T cell responses to AZD1222 COVID-19 vaccine. Assay used: immunoSEQ multiplex PCR; TCRdb lists only in-frame clones, some missing. The repertoire includes 150,000 or so clones, about 90% of them detected once, and 5.5% to 6% sits in the top ten. The material was peripheral blood, obtained on day 0 of MenACWY control vaccination. All receptors come from an adult in good health. The CDR3 runs from the conserved cysteine through the conserved F or W. Each record gives: clone size, D gene, V gene, J gene, CDR3 protein, CDR3 DNA. D genes are given only for firm matches. Not all rows give a size; the values are once, few, many and, for expanded clones, a class.

abundance: NA; d_gene: NA; v_gene: TRBV4-1; j_gene: TRBJ1-3; CDR3aa: CASSQDGTRSGNTIYF; CDR3nt: TGCGCCAGCAGCCAAGACGGTACTCGCTCTGGAAACACCATATATTTT
abundance: NA; d_gene: NA; v_gene: TRBV5-1; j_gene: TRBJ2-5; CDR3aa: CASSLGPRQVYQETQYF; CDR3nt: TGCGCCAGCAGCTTGGGGCCCAGACAGGTGTACCAAGAGACCCAGTACTTC
abundance: NA; d_gene: NA; v_gene: TRBV4-1; j_gene: TRBJ2-1; CDR3aa: CASSQQISGTQYNEQFF; CDR3nt: TGCGCCAGCAGCCAACAAATCTCCGGGACTCAATACAATGAGCAGTTCTTC
abundance: few; d_gene: NA; v_gene: TRBV2; j_gene: TRBJ1-4; CDR3aa: CASSEGGEDSEKLFF; CDR3nt: TGTGCCAGCAGTGAGGGAGGGGAAGACTCTGAAAAACTGTTTTTT
abundance: NA; d_gene: TRBD2; v_gene: TRBV27; j_gene: TRBJ2-2; CDR3aa: CASNSGRSGELFF; CDR3nt: TGTGCCAGCAATAGCGGGAGGTCCGGGGAGCTGTTTTTT
abundance: NA; d_gene: NA; v_gene: TRBV19; j_gene: TRBJ1-5; CDR3aa: CASSMGGDQPQHF; CDR3nt: TGTGCCAGTAGTATGGGGGGTGATCAGCCCCAGCATTTT
abundance: NA; d_gene: TRBD2; v_gene: TRBV10-3; j_gene: TRBJ2-1; CDR3aa: CAISNPGLAIGEQFF; CDR3nt: TGTGCCATCAGTAACCCGGGACTAGCAATAGGCGAGCAGTTCTTC
abundance: NA; d_gene: NA; v_gene: TRBV7-8; j_gene: TRBJ1-1; CDR3aa: CASSFGEGGFTEAFF; CDR3nt: TGTGCCAGCAGCTTCGGGGAAGGGGGATTCACTGAAGCTTTCTTT
abundance: NA; d_gene: NA; v_gene: TRBV2; j_gene: TRBJ2-3; CDR3aa: CASRYGAGGTDTQYF; CDR3nt: TGTGCCAGCAGATACGGGGCGGGCGGCACAGATACGCAGTATTTT
abundance: NA; d_gene: NA; v_gene: TRBV28; j_gene: TRBJ1-1; CDR3aa: CASSLPPGTGGRAFF; CDR3nt: TGTGCCAGCAGTTTACCTCCTGGGACTGGGGGAAGAGCTTTCTTT
abundance: NA; d_gene: NA; v_gene: TRBV4-3; j_gene: TRBJ1-5; CDR3aa: CASSARAGRNQPQHF; CDR3nt: TGCGCCAGCAGCGCGAGAGCGGGACGTAATCAGCCCCAGCATTTT
abundance: NA; d_gene: NA; v_gene: TRBV11-1; j_gene: TRBJ1-3; CDR3aa: CASSANRVGGNTIYF; CDR3nt: TGTGCCAGCAGCGCCAACAGGGTAGGAGGAAACACCATATATTTT
abundance: NA; d_gene: NA; v_gene: TRBV14; j_gene: TRBJ2-1; CDR3aa: CASSPAQVDNEQFF; CDR3nt: TGTGCCAGCAGCCCAGCTCAGGTCGACAATGAGCAGTTCTTC
abundance: NA; d_gene: NA; v_gene: TRBV30; j_gene: TRBJ1-5; CDR3aa: CAWSVLRQFQPQHF; CDR3nt: TGTGCCTGGAGTGTTTTAAGGCAGTTCCAGCCCCAGCATTTT
abundance: NA; d_gene: TRBD1; v_gene: TRBV2; j_gene: TRBJ2-3; CDR3aa: CASSTPRQGTDTQYF; CDR3nt: TGTGCCAGCAGTACCCCTAGACAGGGGACAGATACGCAGTATTTT
abundance: NA; d_gene: NA; v_gene: TRBV7-9; j_gene: TRBJ2-3; CDR3aa: CASSLEAGIKSDTQYF; CDR3nt: TGTGCCAGCAGCTTAGAGGCAGGCATTAAGAGTGATACGCAGTATTTT
abundance: NA; d_gene: NA; v_gene: TRBV7-9; j_gene: TRBJ2-5; CDR3aa: CASSRNPGGTQYF; CDR3nt: TGTGCCAGCAGCCGCAACCCCGGCGGGACCCAGTACTTC
abundance: NA; d_gene: NA; v_gene: TRBV30; j_gene: TRBJ1-4; CDR3aa: CAFPLLEKLFF; CDR3nt: TGTGCCTTCCCTCTCCTCGAAAAACTGTTTTTT
abundance: NA; d_gene: NA; v_gene: TRBV19; j_gene: TRBJ1-4; CDR3aa: CASSRGGKTNEKLFF; CDR3nt: TGTGCCAGTAGTAGGGGAGGGAAAACTAATGAAAAACTGTTTTTT
abundance: NA; d_gene: NA; v_gene: TRBV27; j_gene: TRBJ2-3; CDR3aa: CASSFGGGGTDTQYF; CDR3nt: TGTGCCAGCAGTTTCGGCGGCGGGGGCACAGATACGCAGTATTTT
abundance: NA; d_gene: NA; v_gene: TRBV4-2; j_gene: TRBJ2-1; CDR3aa: CASKQGGSYNEQFF; CDR3nt: TGTGCCAGTAAACAGGGTGGCTCCTACAATGAGCAGTTCTTC
abundance: many; d_gene: TRBD1; v_gene: TRBV7-2; j_gene: TRBJ1-1; CDR3aa: CASSLGTGAEAFF; CDR3nt: TGTGCCAGCAGCTTAGGGACAGGGGCTGAAGCTTTCTTT
abundance: NA; d_gene: TRBD1; v_gene: TRBV13; j_gene: TRBJ1-2; CDR3aa: CASSSGTAYGYTF; CDR3nt: TGTGCCAGCAGCTCCGGGACAGCCTATGGCTACACCTTC
abundance: NA; d_gene: NA; v_gene: TRBV5-1; j_gene: TRBJ2-2; CDR3aa: CASSLDGMNTGELFF; CDR3nt: TGCGCCAGCAGCTTGGACGGGATGAACACCGGGGAGCTGTTTTTT
abundance: NA; d_gene: NA; v_gene: TRBV9; j_gene: TRBJ2-2; CDR3aa: CASSPRGTGELFF; CDR3nt: TGTGCCAGCAGCCCCCGAGGGACCGGGGAGCTGTTTTTT
abundance: NA; d_gene: TRBD1; v_gene: TRBV28; j_gene: TRBJ2-2; CDR3aa: CASSGLTGTDTGELFF; CDR3nt: TGTGCCAGCAGTGGACTCACCGGGACAGACACCGGGGAGCTGTTTTTT
abundance: NA; d_gene: NA; v_gene: TRBV21-1; j_gene: TRBJ1-2; CDR3aa: CASTKLRDRVGYGYTF; CDR3nt: TGTGCCAGCACGAAACTCCGGGACAGGGTAGGGTATGGCTACACCTTC
abundance: NA; d_gene: NA; v_gene: TRBV7-9; j_gene: TRBJ1-5; CDR3aa: CASSLAGTNQPQHF; CDR3nt: TGTGCCAGCAGCTTAGCAGGAACAAATCAGCCCCAGCATTTT
abundance: NA; d_gene: TRBD1; v_gene: TRBV5-4; j_gene: TRBJ1-5; CDR3aa: CASSFGTGRTQPQHF; CDR3nt: TGTGCCAGCAGCTTCGGGACAGGGCGGACTCAGCCCCAGCATTTT
abundance: NA; d_gene: TRBD2; v_gene: TRBV29-1; j_gene: TRBJ2-3; CDR3aa: CSAWGASGESTDTQYF; CDR3nt: TGCAGCGCTTGGGGGGCTAGCGGGGAAAGCACAGATACGCAGTATTTT
abundance: NA; d_gene: NA; v_gene: TRBV7-2; j_gene: TRBJ1-1; CDR3aa: CASSRGRGWTEAFF; CDR3nt: TGTGCCAGCAGCAGAGGTAGGGGGTGGACTGAAGCTTTCTTT
abundance: NA; d_gene: TRBD1; v_gene: TRBV15; j_gene: TRBJ1-2; CDR3aa: CATSTRQGVGYTF; CDR3nt: TGTGCCACCAGCACAAGACAGGGTGTTGGCTACACCTTC
abundance: NA; d_gene: NA; v_gene: TRBV3-1/TRBV3-2; j_gene: TRBJ2-3; CDR3aa: CASRRADTQYF; CDR3nt: TGTGCCAGCAGGAGGGCAGATACGCAGTATTTT
abundance: NA; d_gene: NA; v_gene: TRBV7-2; j_gene: TRBJ2-5; CDR3aa: CASSLMRGEETQYF; CDR3nt: TGTGCCAGCAGCTTAATGCGGGGAGAAGAGACCCAGTACTTC
abundance: NA; d_gene: NA; v_gene: TRBV7-2; j_gene: TRBJ1-2; CDR3aa: CASSVTEYYGYTF; CDR3nt: TGTGCCAGCAGCGTAACAGAGTACTATGGCTACACCTTC
abundance: few; d_gene: NA; v_gene: TRBV30; j_gene: TRBJ1-1; CDR3aa: CAWSESVGAGAFF; CDR3nt: TGTGCCTGGAGTGAGAGTGTGGGGGCTGGAGCTTTCTTT
abundance: NA; d_gene: TRBD2; v_gene: TRBV27; j_gene: TRBJ2-3; CDR3aa: CASTVAGLRTDTQYF; CDR3nt: TGTGCCAGCACCGTAGCGGGCCTCCGGACAGATACGCAGTATTTT
abundance: NA; d_gene: TRBD1; v_gene: TRBV5-4; j_gene: TRBJ1-3; CDR3aa: CASRDRDRGLGGNTIYF; CDR3nt: TGTGCCAGCAGAGATCGGGACAGGGGGCTGGGTGGAAACACCATATATTTT
abundance: NA; d_gene: TRBD1; v_gene: TRBV28; j_gene: TRBJ2-1; CDR3aa: CASSRGTGGRDEQFF; CDR3nt: TGTGCCAGCAGTAGGGGGACAGGGGGCCGGGATGAGCAGTTCTTC
abundance: NA; d_gene: NA; v_gene: TRBV29-1; j_gene: TRBJ2-5; CDR3aa: CSVGQGGETQYF; CDR3nt: TGCAGCGTTGGACAGGGAGGAGAGACCCAGTACTTC
abundance: NA; d_gene: NA; v_gene: TRBV7-2; j_gene: TRBJ2-2; CDR3aa: CASSLAGGYTGELFF; CDR3nt: TGTGCCAGCAGCTTAGCGGGTGGCTACACCGGGGAGCTGTTTTTT
abundance: NA; d_gene: NA; v_gene: TRBV15; j_gene: TRBJ2-7; CDR3aa: CATSRATGTYEQYF; CDR3nt: TGTGCCACCAGCAGAGCGACAGGTACCTACGAGCAGTACTTC
abundance: NA; d_gene: TRBD2; v_gene: TRBV10-2; j_gene: TRBJ2-1; CDR3aa: CATLESTSGGRRFF; CDR3nt: TGCGCCACCTTAGAGAGTACTAGCGGGGGTCGGCGGTTCTTC
abundance: once; d_gene: NA; v_gene: TRBV2; j_gene: TRBJ1-5; CDR3aa: CASRGVQGYSNQPQHF; CDR3nt: TGTGCCAGCAGGGGGGTACAGGGTTATAGCAATCAGCCCCAGCATTTT
abundance: few; d_gene: NA; v_gene: TRBV3-1/TRBV3-2; j_gene: TRBJ1-2; CDR3aa: CASSHLAQGSYGYTF; CDR3nt: TGTGCCAGCAGCCACTTAGCACAGGGCTCCTATGGCTACACCTTC
abundance: NA; d_gene: TRBD2; v_gene: TRBV5-5; j_gene: TRBJ2-7; CDR3aa: CASSGVAGAGYEQYF; CDR3nt: TGTGCCAGCAGCGGAGTAGCGGGAGCAGGGTACGAGCAGTACTTC
abundance: few; d_gene: NA; v_gene: TRBV9; j_gene: TRBJ2-7; CDR3aa: CASSAGHGWGEQYF; CDR3nt: TGTGCCAGCAGCGCGGGACACGGGTGGGGTGAGCAGTACTTC
abundance: few; d_gene: NA; v_gene: TRBV13; j_gene: TRBJ2-7; CDR3aa: CASSLTSGPLSYEQYF; CDR3nt: TGTGCCAGCAGCTTAACATCAGGACCCCTTTCCTACGAGCAGTACTTC
abundance: NA; d_gene: TRBD2; v_gene: TRBV9; j_gene: TRBJ2-1; CDR3aa: CASSVDSERGRYPNEQFF; CDR3nt: TGTGCCAGCAGCGTAGACTCTGAGCGGGGAAGGTATCCCAATGAGCAGTTCTTC
abundance: NA; d_gene: NA; v_gene: TRBV5-4; j_gene: TRBJ2-3; CDR3aa: CASSDHSSTDTQYF; CDR3nt: TGTGCCAGCAGCGATCACAGCAGCACAGATACGCAGTATTTT